This TCR beta chain comes out of a study of a mutant IDH1 vaccine in newly diagnosed glioma. Time point denoted: week 35, safety follow-up. Every single dose of the vaccine, 300 ug of mutant IDH1 20-mer peptide, came with topical imiquimod. Concerning this clone itself: The antigen remains undetermined.

This table comes from immunoSEQ multiplex PCR, and its TCRdb copy is limited to in-frame clones, with some not included. The table lists about 32,000 clones, under 85% of them singletons, with roughly 9.3% in the top ten. V lost 6 bases and J lost 6; bases outside the gene matches: 9. Germline CDR1 reads LNHDA; CDR2 reads SQIVND (reference sequence). CDR3 size: 15 residues. Here the sequenced sample was PBMCs, taken from a glioma patient whose treatment included an IDH1 peptide vaccine. The gene calls are TRBV19 and TRBJ1-5, with TRBD1 matching over 9 bases. This receptor was identified in a woman between 25 and 40 years old with glioma. Some clones in this sample may be carry-over from other donors' samples. CDR3 nucleotide sequence: TGTGCCAGTAGGTCGGGACAGGGAGGGAGTCAGCCCCAGCATTTT. Translation: CASRSGQGGSQPQHF.